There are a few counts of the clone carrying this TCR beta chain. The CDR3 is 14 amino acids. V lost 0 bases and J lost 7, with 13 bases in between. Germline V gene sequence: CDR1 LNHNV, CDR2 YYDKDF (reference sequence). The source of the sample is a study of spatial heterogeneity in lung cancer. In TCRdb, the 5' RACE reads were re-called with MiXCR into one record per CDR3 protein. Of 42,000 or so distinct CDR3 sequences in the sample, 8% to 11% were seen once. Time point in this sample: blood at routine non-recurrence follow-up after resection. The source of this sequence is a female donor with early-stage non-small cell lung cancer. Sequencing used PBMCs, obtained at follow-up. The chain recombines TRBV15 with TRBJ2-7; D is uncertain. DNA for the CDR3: TGTGCCACCAGCAGAGATCCCGTGTTAGGGGAGCAGTACTTC. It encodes CATSRDPVLGEQYF.